The sequence of this TCR beta chain was determined in a study of blood T cells in healthy people across ages. Peripheral blood from each donor was collected in a volume of 8.5 to 10 milliliters. With respect to this clonotype: What it recognizes is unknown. A much larger clone differs from this one at a single base, so this may be a read error.

General study points: Possibly, changes in expanded clonotypes were confounded because donor CMV status was unknown. Researchers said unsorted PBMCs prevented a conclusive naive versus antigen-experienced comparison.

Next came a second PCR, run for about 7 to 12 cycles, which used a sample-barcoded 5' primer along with a J-beta primer mix. Via MiXCR, TCRdb re-called the 5' RACE reads, giving one row per CDR3 protein. The sample consists of around 600,000 distinct CDR3 sequences, roughly 48% of them appearing once. Sequencing was done on a sample of blood. The sequence came from a man older than 75 in good health.

Here the CDR3 DNA reads TGTGCCGGCAGTTACTCGGCGGGGCAGGGAAGCTCCTACAATGAGCAGTTCTTC. Amino acids: CAGSYSAGQGSSYNEQFF. The genes are TRBV6-5 and TRBJ2-1; perhaps TRBD2 as D (6 bases). Per the germline V gene, CDR1 is MNHEY and CDR2 is SVGAGI. The CDR3 extends over 18 amino acids.